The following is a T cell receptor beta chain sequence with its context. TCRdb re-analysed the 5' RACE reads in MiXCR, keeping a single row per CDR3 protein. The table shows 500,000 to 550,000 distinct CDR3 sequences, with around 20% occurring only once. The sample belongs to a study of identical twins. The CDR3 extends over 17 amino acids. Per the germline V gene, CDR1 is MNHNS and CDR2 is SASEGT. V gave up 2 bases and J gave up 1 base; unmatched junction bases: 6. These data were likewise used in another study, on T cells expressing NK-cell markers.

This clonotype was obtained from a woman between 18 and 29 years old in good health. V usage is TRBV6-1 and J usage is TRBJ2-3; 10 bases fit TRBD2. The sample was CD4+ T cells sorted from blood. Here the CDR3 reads CASSEISGGTRTDTQYF. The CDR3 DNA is TGTGCCAGCAGTGAAATTAGCGGGGGGACCCGCACAGATACGCAGTATTTT.